One and the same sample provided the 19 T cell receptor beta chains below, sequenced in a study of cytomegalovirus exposure and HLA in healthy donors. Only in-frame clones appear in the TCRdb table, and some are missing; sequencing was by immunoSEQ multiplex PCR. This sample has 120,000 or so clones, with around 90% found just once. The sequencing sample was made of PBMCs. These receptor sequences come from a woman between 18 and 29 years old in good health and CMV-seronegative.

DNA for the CDR3: TGCGCCAGCAACGAAGGGGGGGCGGATTATGGCTACACCTTC. It yields the protein CASNEGGADYGYTF. The chain couples TRBV10-1 to TRBJ1-2; possibly TRBD1 for D (6 bases). The ends were cut back, 7 bases at V and 5 bases at J, with 17 bases in the middle. The CDR3 contains 14 residues. Germline lookup yields CDR1 WNHNN and CDR2 SYGVQD (reference sequence).

The genes are TRBV6-5 and TRBJ1-1; D perhaps matches TRBD1 (6 bases). The germline V and J ends were trimmed by 7 bases and 0 bases, with 12 bases remaining between them. Per the germline V gene, CDR1 is MNHEY and CDR2 is SVGAGI. CDR3 length: 14 amino acids. CDR3 coding DNA: TGTGCCAGCATCGGCGCAGGGGTGAACACTGAAGCTTTCTTT. Translated, it gives CASIGAGVNTEAFF.

V is TRBV28 and J is TRBJ2-5; 9 bases line up with TRBD2. V shed 7 bases, J shed 4 bases, and the junction held 4 bases outside the gene matches. Germline V gives CDR1 MDHEN, CDR2 SYDVKM. CDR3 length: 13 amino acids. CDR3 nucleotides: TGTGCCAGCACCTTAGCGGGAGCAGAGACCCAGTACTTC. Its protein product is CASTLAGAETQYF.

CDR3 sequence: CASRASLFRGPPTGELFF. The DNA for the CDR3 is TGTGCCAGCAGGGCCTCCCTTTTCAGGGGGCCCCCCACCGGGGAGCTGTTTTTT. The rearrangement links TRBV2 to TRBJ2-2; 8 nucleotides line up with TRBD1. This CDR3 spans 18 amino acids. J was trimmed by 4 bases and V by 6 bases; bases with no gene match: 16. In germline, CDR1 is SNHLY, CDR2 FYNNEI.

The chain combines TRBV27 with TRBJ1-4, with D possibly matching TRBD1 (6 bases). Germline CDR1 MNHEY, CDR2 SMNVEV (reference sequence). Trimming removed 5 bases from V and 0 bases from J, with 22 bases in between. The CDR3 has 19 amino acids. The CDR3 DNA sequence: TGTGCCAGCAGTCCGCTGGGTGGGAGGGGGATTGCAACTAATGAAAAACTGTTTTTT. Protein product: CASSPLGGRGIATNEKLFF.

V gene TRBV5-6 combines with J gene TRBJ2-5; possibly TRBD1 for D (5 bases). The CDR3 is 16 amino acids. Germline CDR1 SGHDT, CDR2 YYEEEE. Trimming took off 1 base at V and 1 base at J, with 14 bases between the two ends. The CDR3 reads CASSLIQAPIQETQYF. CDR3 DNA: TGTGCCAGCAGCTTGATACAGGCTCCGATCCAAGAGACCCAGTACTTC. Together with reference TRBV5-6 and TRBJ2-5, the CDR3 gives the full variable domain: DAGVTQSPTHLIKTRGQQVTLRCSPKSGHDTVSWYQQALGQGPQFIFQYYEEEERQRGNFPDRFSGHQFPNYSSELNVNALLLGDSALYLCASSLIQAPIQETQYFGPGTRLLVL.

The V and J genes are TRBV15 and TRBJ2-1, with D possibly matching TRBD1 (6 bases). The CDR3 is made up of 15 amino acids. Germline assignment: CDR1 LNHNV and CDR2 YYDKDF (reference sequence). Trimming pared 3 bases from V and 4 bases from J, leaving 13 bases between. Here the CDR3 DNA reads TGTGCCACCAGCAGCACTACAGGGAAGTACAATGAGCAGTTCTTC. This encodes CATSSTTGKYNEQFF.

The chain joins TRBV19 to TRBJ2-7, with TRBD1 as a possible D gene (5 bases). There are 13 residues in the CDR3. Trimming removed 7 bases from V and 2 bases from J, with 12 bases in between. Germline loops: CDR1 LNHDA, CDR2 SQIVND (reference sequence). The CDR3 coding sequence is TGTGCCAGTAAGCAGGGCTCGGCCTACGAGCAGTACTTC. Translated: CASKQGSAYEQYF.

The V call is TRBV4-1, the J call TRBJ2-4; D possibly corresponds to TRBD2 (5 bases). The ends were cut back, 3 bases at V and 1 base at J, with 13 bases in the middle. The CDR3 length is 16 residues. Germline values: CDR1 MGHRA, CDR2 YSYEKL. CDR3 sequence reads: CASSQDPGWAKNIQYF. The CDR3 nucleotides read TGCGCCAGCAGCCAGGATCCGGGGTGGGCCAAAAACATTCAGTACTTC.

The chain carries TRBV19 and TRBJ2-7, with a possible D match to TRBD1 (5 bases). The length of the CDR3 is 15 residues. From germline, CDR1 is LNHDA and CDR2 SQIVND (reference sequence). The V and J ends lost 7 bases and 0 bases respectively, with 16 bases between them. The CDR3 reads CASNAQRGFSYEQYF. CDR3 sequence (DNA): TGTGCCAGTAATGCACAAAGGGGATTCTCCTACGAGCAGTACTTC.

This rearrangement joins TRBV15 to TRBJ1-3, with a tentative D call TRBD1 (5 bases). The CDR3 extends over 15 amino acids. Between the trimmed V and J ends, which lost 1 base and 4 bases, there was a span of 11 bases. Germline V CDR1 and CDR2: LNHNV, YYDKDF (reference sequence). The CDR3 region is CATSRGGAKGNTIYF. DNA for the CDR3: TGTGCCACCAGCAGAGGTGGGGCGAAGGGAAACACCATATATTTT.

The CDR3 nucleotides read TGTGCCAGCAGCTTGGGACATGTCGACACTGAAGCTTTCTTT. Translating gives CASSLGHVDTEAFF. The chain joins TRBV5-4 to TRBJ1-1; D ambiguous. This CDR3 has 14 residues. The germline gives CDR1 SGHNT, CDR2 YYREEE (reference sequence). V shed 0 bases and J shed 3 bases, with 9 bases lying between them.

The J gene is TRBJ2-7, the V gene TRBV9, with TRBD2 matching over 12 bases. The CDR3 sequence is 17 residues long. Trimming took 3 bases from V and 9 from J; bases not matched to a gene: 16. Germline V gene lookup returns CDR1 SGDLS and CDR2 YYNGEE. The CDR3 DNA follows: TGTGCCAGCAGCGAGGGACTAGCGGGTTCCCCCTACGACGGGCAGTACTTC. Translating gives CASSEGLAGSPYDGQYF.

This clone showed up just a few times. V gene TRBV5-6 combines with J gene TRBJ2-3, with TRBD2 identical over 12 bases. CDR3 size: 18 residues. The germline gives CDR1 SGHDT, CDR2 YYEEEE. Trimming cost V 1 base and J 6 bases; bases outside gene matches: 12. CDR3 nucleotide sequence: TGTGCCAGCAGCTTGTATGGGAAGACTAGCGGGAGTATCGATACGCAGTATTTT. Amino acid sequence: CASSLYGKTSGSIDTQYF.

This chain connects TRBV9 to TRBJ2-1; possibly TRBD1 for D (6 bases). The CDR3 consists of 15 residues. The V end lost 0 bases, the J end lost 5 bases, and 12 bases lay between the germline ends. Germline-derived CDR1 and CDR2 are SGDLS and YYNGEE. CDR3 nucleotides: TGTGCCAGCAGCGTAGAACTATCAGGGGACAATGAGCAGTTCTTC. It specifies CASSVELSGDNEQFF.

This clone turned up a few times. The chain employs TRBV28 and TRBJ1-3; D is uncertain. The CDR3 is made up of 14 amino acids. Germline V lookup: CDR1 MDHEN, CDR2 SYDVKM. V lost 2 bases and J lost 0, with 5 bases in between. The CDR3 coding sequence is TGTGCCAGCAGTTTACGGGGCTCTGGAAACACCATATATTTT. Its protein product is CASSLRGSGNTIYF.

The chain combines TRBV19 with TRBJ1-5; 7 bases are shared with TRBD1. V lost 4 bases and J lost 3; bases outside the gene matches: 6. This CDR3 is 15 amino acids long. Germline values: CDR1 LNHDA, CDR2 SQIVND (reference sequence). The CDR3 DNA is TGTGCCAGTAGTACCGGACAGGTTATCAATCAGCCCCAGCATTTT. This codes for CASSTGQVINQPQHF.

V and J are TRBV4-1 and TRBJ1-2; TRBD1 is a possible D gene (5 bases). Germline V gene lookup returns CDR1 MGHRA and CDR2 YSYEKL. V lost 3 bases and J lost 7, with 18 bases in between. This CDR3 has 15 residues. The CDR3 reads CASSHSVGQGGGYTF. The CDR3 DNA follows: TGCGCCAGCAGCCATTCGGTCGGGCAGGGTGGTGGCTACACCTTC.

The chain employs TRBV7-2 and TRBJ2-5, with TRBD2 identical over 14 bases. The germline gives CDR1 SGHTA, CDR2 FQGNSA. CDR3 length equals 16 residues. V shed 5 bases, J shed 2 bases, and the junction held 4 bases outside the gene matches. The DNA for the CDR3 is TGTGCCAGCAGCCCGAGACTAGCGGGAGGGCAAGAGACCCAGTACTTC. This translates into CASSPRLAGGQETQYF.